Sequencing of this T cell receptor beta chain was carried out in a study of cytotoxic CD8 clonotypes in ibrutinib-treated CLL. Here immunoSEQ multiplex PCR was the method, and the copy in TCRdb shows in-frame clones only, minus some. This table has about 130,000 clones, roughly 80% appearing once. The starting material was PBMCs, obtained after 24 months of ibrutinib treatment. The origin of this receptor is a human donor with chronic lymphocytic leukemia.

The CDR3 DNA follows: TGTGCCAGCAGTGGCCCCACCGGGAGAACAGGCGGAAAACTGTTTTTT. It codes for CASSGPTGRTGGKLFF. This chain uses TRBV25-1 with TRBJ1-4; D might be TRBD1 (5 bases). Trimming cost V 4 bases and J 10 bases, with 22 bases left between them. The CDR3 consists of 16 residues. Germline V CDR1 and CDR2: MGHDK, SYGVNS.